This T cell receptor beta chain was captured in a study of Graves' ophthalmopathy and Graves' hyperthyroidism. The wider study: If no ophthalmopathy appeared within 18 months of follow-up, hyperthyroidism was termed stable.

J was trimmed by 4 bases and V by 3 bases; bases with no gene match: 15. Germline V gene data show CDR1 as SGHKS and CDR2 as YYEKEE (reference sequence). The CDR3 spans 17 residues. This clonotype was observed a few times. The target antigen is unknown. Symptoms, serum thyroxine and TRAb, thyroid ultrasound, and orbital computed tomography formed the diagnostic basis. From RNA, the CDR3 regions of TCR beta chains were amplified and sequenced. First-round RT-PCR relied on HTBI primers, and a second-round multiplex PCR came next. TCRdb reanalysed the multiplex PCR reads using MiXCR and keeps one entry per CDR3 protein. Among about 1.1 million distinct CDR3 sequences listed, 35% to 40% were seen once. Points from the study as a whole: Blood also contained most of the expanded thyroid clonotypes above 0.001 frequency. Sensitivity reached more than 70% and specificity approximately 72% when the model predicted ophthalmopathy progression.

The chain joins TRBV5-5 to TRBJ1-1, with 7 bases that match TRBD1. This TCR was recovered from an adult man with Graves' hyperthyroidism. What was sequenced was peripheral blood or thyroid tissue (not recorded which). The DNA for the CDR3 is TGTGCCAGCAGCTCGACAGGGATGGGATTTTTTGGCACTGAAGCTTTCTTT. Translation gives CASSSTGMGFFGTEAFF.